The text below deals with one TCR beta chain. The sample is drawn from a study of blood T cell repertoires in COVID-19. About the research overall: Samples representing acute and convalescent COVID-19 were sourced from the United States, Italy and Spain. In each case, the material was cDNA or gDNA derived from T cells, B-cell-depleted T cells, or PBMCs.

As processed by the authors: Nucleated cell counts were estimated from reference gene primer amplification. The protocol was immunoSEQ multiplex PCR, while the TCRdb copy is restricted to in-frame clones and leaves out a portion. That table gives V, J and clone size, and the DNA gave D and trimming. The sample comprises some 160,000 clones, approximately 91% of which are singletons, and about 2.5% rests with the top ten. Germline V gene sequence: CDR1 MNHEY, CDR2 SMNVEV (reference sequence). Trimming cost V 1 base and J 9 bases; bases outside gene matches: 24. The CDR3 totals 20 residues. The sequencing sample was made of peripheral blood. This TCR was sampled from a man aged 18 to 30 with acute or convalescent COVID-19. This sequence joins TRBV27 and TRBJ1-5, with 7 nucleotides matching TRBD1. The CDR3 bases are TGTGCCAGCAGTTTATTTCACCTAGGGGGCTCGGGTACCGTCGTCCTGCCCCAGCATTTT. This codes for CASSLFHLGGSGTVVLPQHF.